A single sample is the source of the 17 T cell receptor beta chains below, sequenced in a study of human versus mouse CDR3 diversity and MHC coevolution. TCRdb keeps only in-frame clones here, not all; method: immunoSEQ multiplex PCR. The sample consists of roughly 86,000 clones, approximately 92% of them appearing once. The sample comprised naive CD4+ T cells from blood. Subset indicated: CD45RO-negative CD62L-positive naive CD4 T cells. The receptors stem from a person aged 25 to 75 in good health.

The V gene is TRBV7-6, the J gene TRBJ2-7; D possibly corresponds to TRBD2 (5 bases). The germline gives CDR1 SGHVS, CDR2 FNYEAQ. V lost 1 base to trimming and J lost 3 bases, with 13 bases between them. The CDR3 contains 15 residues. In DNA form, the CDR3 reads TGTGCCAGCAGCTTAGGAGGGAAGGAGCTCTACGAGCAGTACTTC. Its translation is CASSLGGKELYEQYF. Complete variable domain (other parts from reference TRBV7-6 and TRBJ2-7): GAGVSQSPRYKVTKRGQDVALRCDPISGHVSLYWYRQALGQGPEFLTYFNYEAQQDKSGLPNDRFSAERPEGSISTLTIQRTEQRDSAMYRCASSLGGKELYEQYFGPGTRLTVT.

This clone was found once. The junction does not match germline at one end; this may be a read error. The chain joins TRBV5-1 to TRBJ2-2; D perhaps matches TRBD1 (6 bases). Germline V CDR1 and CDR2: SGHRS, YFSETQ. The CDR3 loop spans 14 amino acids. The CDR3 spells CASSLRGNTGEPFF. The CDR3 DNA is TGCGCCAGCAGCTTAAGGGGGAACACCGGGGAGCCGTTTTTT.

This chain joins TRBV5-1 and TRBJ2-5; a possible D gene is TRBD1 (6 bases). The J call is in doubt because the DNA end fits TRBJ2-7 better. The CDR3 is 13 amino acids. Germline V lookup: CDR1 SGHRS, CDR2 YFSETQ. The CDR3 sequence: CASKGDNSYEQYF. The CDR3 nucleotides read TGCGCCAGCAAAGGGGACAACTCCTACGAGCAGTACTTC.

V and J are TRBV29-1 and TRBJ2-2; 13 bases are a match to TRBD2. The CDR3 has 15 amino acids. Germline CDR1 reads SQVTM; CDR2 reads ANQGSEA. V trimming: 7 bases; J trimming: 4 bases; junction bases outside the gene matches: 6. CDR3 in amino acids: CSARTSGGSTGELFF. CDR3 bases: TGCAGCGCCCGGACTAGCGGGGGTTCCACCGGGGAGCTGTTTTTT.

This chain connects TRBV19 to TRBJ1-1; D ambiguous. The length of the CDR3 is 13 residues. The germline V and J ends were trimmed by 3 bases and 1 base, with 6 bases remaining between them. The V gene's germline CDR1 is LNHDA and CDR2 SQIVND (reference sequence). The CDR3 is CASSIGRNTEAFF. The CDR3 coding sequence is TGTGCCAGTAGTATCGGTAGGAACACTGAAGCTTTCTTT.

The table lists this clone with a count of one. The V and J genes are TRBV9 and TRBJ2-5; 7 bases match TRBD2. CDR1 and CDR2 from the germline V gene are SGDLS and YYNGEE. CDR3 length equals 13 residues. With 6 bases clipped from V and 2 bases from J, the junction kept 4 bases outside the gene matches. This CDR3 is CASTRGEQETQYF. In DNA form, the CDR3 reads TGTGCCAGCACCCGGGGGGAACAAGAGACCCAGTACTTC.

The CDR3 here is CASSGTGGASYEQYF. In DNA form, the CDR3 reads TGTGCCAGCAGTGGGACAGGGGGCGCCTCCTACGAGCAGTACTTC. V gene TRBV6-1 combines with J gene TRBJ2-7; TRBD1 matches at 11 bases. The length of the CDR3 is 15 residues. Germline V gene sequence: CDR1 MNHNS, CDR2 SASEGT. V lost 4 bases to trimming and J lost 0 bases; unmatched junction nucleotides: 2.

This chain uses TRBV30 with TRBJ2-7; the D gene is possibly TRBD1 (5 bases). The CDR3 sequence is 14 residues long. V lost 0 bases and J 6 bases, leaving 15 bases between the germline ends. Germline lookup yields CDR1 GTSNPN and CDR2 SVGIG (reference sequence). CDR3 sequence: CAWSVGALRVEQYF. In DNA, the CDR3 is TGTGCCTGGAGTGTTGGGGCCCTTAGGGTCGAGCAGTACTTC.

The V call is TRBV11-1, the J call TRBJ2-5; the D is unclear. The CDR3 spans 14 residues. The V end was cut by 2 bases, the J end by 0 bases, with 7 bases between. The V gene's germline CDR1 is SGHAT and CDR2 FQDESV (reference sequence). CDR3 sequence (DNA): TGTGCCAGCAGCTTATCAACTAACCAAGAGACCCAGTACTTC. Its translation: CASSLSTNQETQYF.

The rearrangement uses TRBV28 and TRBJ1-1; maybe TRBD1 (6 bases). Germline V gene sequence: CDR1 MDHEN, CDR2 SYDVKM. This CDR3 is built from 12 residues. With 11 bases removed from V and 5 bases from J, the gap between germline ends came to 15 bases. The CDR3 here is CAASLRGTEAFF. As DNA, the CDR3 is TGTGCCGCCAGCCTGAGGGGGACTGAAGCTTTCTTT.

On this clone itself: One junction end disagrees with the germline gene, perhaps due to a read error. This rearrangement joins TRBV7-7 to TRBJ2-7; D gene unclear. This CDR3 is built from 14 residues. CDR1 SSHAT and CDR2 FNYEAQ come from the germline V gene (reference sequence). This CDR3 is CASSPSSGSYEQYF. In DNA, the CDR3 is TGTGCTAGCAGCCCCTCCTCCGGCTCCTACGAGCAGTACTTC.

This rearrangement joins TRBV19 to TRBJ2-3, with 9 bases identical to TRBD1. The CDR3 sequence is 15 residues long. The germline CDR1 and CDR2 sequences are LNHDA and SQIVND (reference sequence). The V and J ends lost 4 bases and 5 bases, in that order; junction bases with no gene match: 7. CDR3 loop: CASSRRQGEVDTQYF. Written as DNA, the CDR3 is TGTGCCAGTAGTAGGCGACAGGGGGAGGTAGATACGCAGTATTTT.

The chain combines TRBV5-5 with TRBJ2-7; tentatively, D is TRBD1 (6 bases). The CDR3 covers 15 residues. Trimming shortened V by 4 bases and J by 4 bases, and 18 bases separated the two germline ends. Germline loops: CDR1 SGHKS, CDR2 YYEKEE (reference sequence). This chain's CDR3 is CASSRAGTISYEQYF. In nucleotides, the CDR3 is TGTGCCAGCAGCCGTGCCGGGACAATATCGTACGAGCAGTACTTC.

A single count supports this clone. The J gene is TRBJ2-1, the V gene TRBV5-1; the match to TRBD2 covers 9 bases. The CDR3 is 14 amino acids. Germline V gene lookup returns CDR1 SGHRS and CDR2 YFSETQ. V shed 3 bases and J 9 bases; nucleotides not matched to a gene: 7. The DNA for the CDR3 is TGCGCCAGCAGCTCGGGACTAGCCACCGGTGAGCAGTTCTTC. It translates to CASSSGLATGEQFF.

The genes are TRBV19 and TRBJ1-1; 10 bases are shared with TRBD1. The germline CDR1 and CDR2 sequences are LNHDA and SQIVND (reference sequence). The length of the CDR3 is 12 residues. V lost 6 bases and J lost 12; bases outside the gene matches: 7. DNA for the CDR3: TGTGCCAGTAGACCTGACAGGGGGCTAACTTTCTTT. Translating it yields CASRPDRGLTFF.

The chain uses TRBV7-2 and TRBJ2-3, with D maybe TRBD2 (5 bases). The V gene lost 3 bases and the J gene lost 3 bases, with 16 bases spanning the gap. CDR3 size: 16 residues. CDR1 and CDR2 (germline): SGHTA, FQGNSA. DNA for the CDR3: TGTGCCAGCAGCTTTAATAGGTGGGAGAGGACAGATACGCAGTATTTT. Translation: CASSFNRWERTDTQYF.

The chain is built from TRBV30 and TRBJ1-6; D may be TRBD1 (5 bases). The germline V gene encodes CDR1 GTSNPN and CDR2 SVGIG (reference sequence). The CDR3 is 13 residues long. V was cut by 6 bases and J by 6 bases, with 12 bases left in between. The CDR3 loop is CACLQVLNSPLHF. The DNA for the CDR3 is TGTGCCTGCCTACAGGTCCTTAATTCACCCCTCCACTTT.